Sequencing of this T cell receptor (beta chain) was carried out in a study of identical twins. Overall study results and limits: Modelling underestimated the level of out-of-frame TCR alpha sharing observed in monozygotic twins.

With template switching, a universal primer site was added, and the cDNA carried unique molecular identifiers. A single record per CDR3 protein comes from TCRdb applying MiXCR to the 5' RACE reads. The sample holds some 900,000 distinct CDR3 sequences; about 12% are singletons and the top ten take around 1.6%. Everyone who donated was a healthy Caucasian. The CDR3 is 14 residues long. V was pared by 6 bases and J by 8 bases, with 16 bases between. For this clonotype: Its antigen is unknown.

These sequences were also reported in another study, on yellow fever vaccine responses in identical twins.

The chain couples TRBV12-3 or TRBV12-4 to TRBJ1-4, with unresolved D. The sequencing input was PBMCs. The origin of this receptor is a young woman in good health. In nucleotides, the CDR3 is TGTGCCAGCAGCTCACATCAAGCAGGAGAAAAACTGTTTTTT. Translating gives CASSSHQAGEKLFF.